This T cell receptor beta chain originates from a study of blood T cell repertoires in COVID-19. Overall study: Samples representing acute and convalescent COVID-19 were sourced from the United States, Italy and Spain. PBMCs, B-cell-depleted T cells, or T cells provided the cDNA or gDNA that made up the material.

This clone was seen only once. V was clipped by 5 bases and J by 0 bases, with 8 bases between them. Germline V gene sequence: CDR1 SGHTA, CDR2 FQGNSA. The CDR3 contains 15 residues. Authors' analysis steps: Scientists estimated how many nucleated cells there were by amplifying reference gene primers. Profiled with immunoSEQ multiplex PCR; TCRdb holds only in-frame clones, not every one. V and J calls plus clone size are reproduced from that table; the DNA served to infer D and trimming. This table holds hundreds of thousands of clones, roughly 90% found once. The TCR originated in a man aged 35 to 55 with acute or convalescent COVID-19. The sequencing input was peripheral blood. The rearrangement links TRBV7-2 to TRBJ2-6; tentatively, D is TRBD1 (5 bases). Here the CDR3 reads CASSQGFSGANVLTF. The CDR3 nucleotides read TGTGCCAGCAGCCAGGGATTCTCTGGGGCCAACGTCCTGACTTTC.